The 14 T cell receptor beta chains below come from one sample, sequenced in a study of blood T cell repertoires in COVID-19. Generated by immunoSEQ multiplex PCR, the TCRdb table keeps only in-frame clones and is missing some. The sample consists of under 200,000 clones, about 86% of them appearing once. Sequenced input: peripheral blood. All receptors derive from a woman at least 80 years old in a cohort sampled during active or convalescent COVID-19.

This chain uses TRBV28 with TRBJ1-2; D possibly corresponds to TRBD1 (5 bases). The germline V gene encodes CDR1 MDHEN and CDR2 SYDVKM. Trimming removed 6 bases at V and 4 bases at J, with 12 bases between. CDR3 length: 13 residues. The CDR3 sequence: CASSSQEPYGYTF. Written as DNA, the CDR3 is TGTGCCAGCAGCTCACAGGAACCCTATGGCTACACCTTC.

This chain links TRBV3-1 (or the pseudogene TRBV3-2) with TRBJ2-2; D is perhaps TRBD1 (5 bases). The CDR3 runs to 14 residues. Trimming stripped 1 base from V and 4 bases from J, with 7 bases between. Germline V lookup: CDR1 LGHDT, CDR2 YNNKEL (reference sequence). The CDR3, as DNA: TGTGCCAGCAGCCAAGGAAGGGGCACCGGGGAGCTGTTTTTT. It codes for CASSQGRGTGELFF.

V gene TRBV19 combines with J gene TRBJ1-5; D is unresolved. The length of the CDR3 is 17 residues. With 1 base removed from V and 0 bases from J, the gap between germline ends came to 13 bases. Germline V CDR1 and CDR2: LNHDA, SQIVND (reference sequence). The CDR3 DNA is TGTGCCAGTAGTATAGGTAGCAGACCATATAGCAATCAGCCCCAGCATTTT. Translated: CASSIGSRPYSNQPQHF.

CDR3 loop: CASSLRTGDSYNSPLHF. In DNA, the CDR3 is TGTGCCAGTAGTCTACGGACAGGGGACTCCTATAATTCACCCCTCCACTTT. This chain uses TRBV19 with TRBJ1-6; TRBD1 agrees at 9 bases. The CDR3 runs to 17 residues. V lost 5 bases, J lost 0 bases, and 5 bases stayed unmatched. Looked up from germline, CDR1 is LNHDA and CDR2 is SQIVND (reference sequence).

The chain couples TRBV2 to TRBJ1-2; D gene uncertain. The CDR3 is 13 residues long. Trimming pared 3 bases from V and 5 bases from J, leaving 10 bases between. Germline CDR1 reads SNHLY; CDR2 reads FYNNEI. This CDR3 is CASSEGRLYGYTF. CDR3 nucleotides: TGTGCCAGCAGTGAGGGCCGCCTATATGGCTACACCTTC. Looking up the rest from reference TRBV2 and TRBJ1-2 gives the full variable domain: EPEVTQTPSHQVTQMGQEVILRCVPISNHLYFYWYRQILGQKVEFLVSFYNNEISEKSEIFDDQFSVERPDGSNFTLKIRSTKLEDSAMYFCASSEGRLYGYTFGSGTRLTVV.

This clone was seen only once. The CDR3 DNA is TGTGCCAGCAGCAAAACAGGACCCGATGGCTACACCTTC. Translating gives CASSKTGPDGYTF. This sequence joins TRBV7-9 and TRBJ1-2; tentative D call: TRBD1 (5 bases). Per germline, CDR1 SEHNR and CDR2 FQNEAQ (reference sequence). V was shortened by 5 bases and J by 6 bases, with 13 bases between the two germline ends. The CDR3 runs 13 residues.

This chain connects TRBV5-4 to TRBJ2-7; D is uncertain. Germline assignment: CDR1 SGHNT and CDR2 YYREEE (reference sequence). The CDR3 loop spans 13 amino acids. V lost 1 base and J lost 4, with 9 bases in between. CDR3 in amino acids: CASSLPETYEQYF. CDR3 nucleotides: TGTGCCAGCAGCTTGCCGGAGACGTACGAGCAGTACTTC.

The rearrangement links TRBV3-1 (or the pseudogene TRBV3-2) to TRBJ2-1; 9 bases align to TRBD2. J gave up 9 bases and V 6 bases, and 3 bases lay outside the gene matches. The CDR3 contains 12 residues. Germline V CDR1 and CDR2: LGHDT, YNNKEL (reference sequence). CDR3 in amino acids: CASSLSGGEQFF. CDR3 coding DNA: TGTGCCAGCAGTCTTAGCGGGGGTGAGCAGTTCTTC.

Turning to this clone: Other DNA sequences in this sample translate to the same CDR3. The V and J genes are TRBV27 and TRBJ1-5, with D uncertain. V lost 3 bases to trimming and J lost 0 bases, with 3 bases between them. This CDR3 is built from 13 residues. The germline V gene encodes CDR1 MNHEY and CDR2 SMNVEV (reference sequence). The CDR3 protein is CASSFYSNQPQHF. CDR3 coding DNA: TGTGCCAGCAGTTTTTATAGCAATCAGCCCCAGCATTTT.

The rearrangement joins TRBV28 to TRBJ1-3; tentative D call: TRBD1 (5 bases). V was cut by 6 bases and J by 8 bases, with 23 bases left in between. The CDR3 runs 16 residues. Germline V gives CDR1 MDHEN, CDR2 SYDVKM. The DNA of the CDR3 is TGTGCCAGCAGCCGAACACCGACAGTTAGAAGGGACACCATATATTTT. Protein: CASSRTPTVRRDTIYF.

The chain carries TRBV15 and TRBJ2-7, with 10 bases fitting TRBD1. Germline V gene sequence: CDR1 LNHNV, CDR2 YYDKDF (reference sequence). CDR3 length: 14 residues. V lost 5 bases, J lost 4 bases, and 5 bases stayed unmatched. The CDR3 loop is CATSRPGQGYEQYF. In DNA, the CDR3 is TGTGCCACCAGCCGACCGGGACAGGGGTACGAGCAGTACTTC.

The chain couples TRBV5-5 to TRBJ1-2, with D tentatively TRBD1 (6 bases). Germline V gene lookup returns CDR1 SGHKS and CDR2 YYEKEE (reference sequence). Trimming cost V 4 bases and J 2 bases, with 18 bases left between them. This CDR3 is 16 amino acids long. CDR3 nucleotide sequence: TGTGCCAGCAGCCCGGAGGGGAGGGGACAAAACTATGGCTACACCTTC. This sequence encodes CASSPEGRGQNYGYTF.

The chain joins TRBV5-1 to TRBJ1-1, with a tentative D call TRBD1 (5 bases). The CDR3 extends over 14 amino acids. V was trimmed by 4 bases and J by 3 bases, leaving 13 bases between them. Germline V gene lookup returns CDR1 SGHRS and CDR2 YFSETQ. The CDR3, as DNA: TGCGCCAGCAGCAGCGAGGGAGGGGACACTGAAGCTTTCTTT. This sequence encodes CASSSEGGDTEAFF. The variable domain in full, completed from reference TRBV5-1 and TRBJ1-1, reads KAGVTQTPRYLIKTRGQQVTLSCSPISGHRSVSWYQQTPGQGLQFLFEYFSETQRNKGNFPGRFSGRQFSNSRSEMNVSTLELGDSALYLCASSSEGGDTEAFFGQGTRLTVV.

This clone was recorded only once. The chain links TRBV7-2 to TRBJ1-1; D is perhaps TRBD1 (5 bases). Germline CDR1 and CDR2: SGHTA and FQGNSA. The CDR3 is 13 amino acids. The ends were cut back, 9 bases at V and 2 bases at J, with 13 bases in the middle. Here the CDR3 DNA reads TGTGCCAGACCTTCCAGGGTAAACACTGAAGCTTTCTTT. Protein sequence: CARPSRVNTEAFF.